This passage covers 14 T cell receptor beta chains from one sample sequenced in a study of regulatory T cells in long-lasting Graves disease. Construction of the TCR beta libraries employed iRepertoire HTBI primers in conjunction with Arm-PCR of CDR3 regions. TCRdb re-derived calls from the multiplex PCR reads in MiXCR, one entry per CDR3 protein. Of approximately 390,000 distinct CDR3 sequences in the sample, 15% to 20% were seen once. Specified time point: newly diagnosed GD, antithyroid drugs for less than 3 months. RNA from PBMCs was the source of the TCR library. These same data were also listed under a study on T cells in Graves' hyperthyroidism and ophthalmopathy.

The input for sequencing was peripheral blood mononuclear cells (PBMCs), taken at new diagnosis, from a patient treated with antithyroid drugs. These receptors were collected from a woman between 18 and 29 years old with Graves disease.

This clonotype was recorded many times. The chain links TRBV5-1 to TRBJ1-1; a possible D gene is TRBD1 (6 bases). The CDR3 runs to 13 residues. Trimming removed 4 bases at V and 5 bases at J, with 12 bases between. CDR1 is SGHRS, CDR2 YFSETQ, per germline. As DNA, the CDR3 is TGCGCCAGCAGCACGGACAGTAGAACTGAAGCTTTCTTT. Its translation: CASSTDSRTEAFF.

This clonotype was seen ten or more times. At one of its ends the junction is not consistent with the germline gene, which may arise from a read error. The chain has TRBV6-1 and TRBJ1-1; no clear D gene. CDR3 length: 13 amino acids. Germline V gives CDR1 MNHNS, CDR2 SASEGT. CDR3: CASTRAGVAEVFF. The CDR3 DNA sequence: TGTGCCAGCACTCGCGCAGGTGTCGCTGAAGTTTTCTTT.

On this clonotype: An end of the junction differs from the germline gene, which may be a read error. Here the CDR3 DNA reads TGTGCCAGCATCAAGCGGGCTTTTACCCTAATGAACACTGAAGCTTTCTTT. It is translated as CASIKRAFTLMNTEAFF. The rearrangement joins TRBV5-1 to TRBJ1-1; D is uncertain. This CDR3 spans 17 amino acids. Germline CDR1 reads SGHRS; CDR2 reads YFSETQ.

This clonotype was detected many times. This chain uses TRBV5-1 with TRBJ2-1; 10 positions match TRBD2. Germline V gene lookup returns CDR1 SGHRS and CDR2 YFSETQ. The CDR3 has 16 amino acids. V shed 4 bases, J shed 6 bases, and the junction held 10 bases outside the gene matches. Written as DNA, the CDR3 is TGCGCCAGCAGCCTAAGGACTAGCGGAGACTTCAATGAGCAGTTCTTC. It is translated as CASSLRTSGDFNEQFF.

The chain joins TRBV20-1 to TRBJ2-1; the match to TRBD2 covers 10 bases. Germline V gene sequence: CDR1 DFQATT, CDR2 SNEGSKA (reference sequence). CDR3 length: 15 amino acids. The V gene end was trimmed by 2 bases and the J gene end by 4 bases; junction bases not matched to a gene: 5. CDR3 sequence (DNA): TGCAGTGCTAGATTTAGCGGGGGGACGTACAATGAGCAGTTCTTC. Protein sequence: CSARFSGGTYNEQFF.

This clonotype was counted ten times or more. V usage is TRBV20-1 and J usage is TRBJ1-1, with D possibly matching TRBD1 (6 bases). Per the germline V gene, CDR1 is DFQATT and CDR2 is SNEGSKA (reference sequence). Trimming stripped 2 bases from V and 0 bases from J, with 10 bases between. The CDR3 totals 14 residues. The CDR3 bases are TGCAGTGCTAGAAAGGGACATATGAACACTGAAGCTTTCTTT. It is translated as CSARKGHMNTEAFF.

The table lists this clonotype with many counts. The chain has TRBV5-1 and TRBJ1-5, with a tentative D call TRBD1 (5 bases). Trimming pared 0 bases from V and 7 bases from J, leaving 14 bases between. In germline, CDR1 is SGHRS, CDR2 YFSETQ. The CDR3 consists of 15 residues. CDR3 sequence: CASSLGDLEGQPQHF. The CDR3 DNA reads as TGCGCCAGCAGCTTGGGGGACCTCGAGGGGCAGCCCCAGCATTTT.

In this sample, this clonotype turned up a few times. The rearrangement joins TRBV5-5 to TRBJ1-2; D not certain. Trimming stripped 0 bases from V and 3 bases from J, with 12 bases between. The CDR3 contains 15 residues. Per germline, CDR1 SGHKS and CDR2 YYEKEE (reference sequence). For the CDR3, the DNA is TGTGCCAGCAGCTTGGAAGCGCAGTCTTACTATGGCTACACCTTC. Encoded protein: CASSLEAQSYYGYTF.

The chain recombines TRBV28 with TRBJ1-6; D remains unclear. The V gene's germline CDR1 is MDHEN and CDR2 SYDVKM. CDR3 length: 14 residues. Trimming shortened V by 3 bases and J by 7 bases, and 10 bases separated the two germline ends. CDR3 loop: CASSFYRVNSPLHF. The CDR3 DNA reads as TGTGCCAGCAGTTTTTACAGAGTAAATTCACCCCTCCACTTT.

Worth noting for this clonotype: A clone one base away is much larger, so this may be a read error. The chain links TRBV11-2 to TRBJ1-1; D is possibly TRBD1 (5 bases). The CDR3 has 14 amino acids. CDR1 and CDR2 from the germline V gene are SGHAT and FQNNGV. V dropped 6 bases and J dropped 8 bases, with 19 bases sitting between them. The CDR3 bases are TGTGCCAGCAGACAGATTGCCGGGGCGCAAGAAGCTTTCTTT. The encoded protein is CASRQIAGAQEAFF.

Comment on this clonotype: This could be a read error, since a much larger clone is one nucleotide away. The genes are TRBV2 and TRBJ2-5; 9 nucleotides line up with TRBD2. V shed 3 bases and J 5 bases; nucleotides not matched to a gene: 13. Germline lookup yields CDR1 SNHLY and CDR2 FYNNEI. The CDR3 is 17 residues long. Written as DNA, the CDR3 is TGTGCCAGCAGTGAGTTCCGTAGCGGGAGCAGGGAGGAGACCCAGTACTTC. Translation: CASSEFRSGSREETQYF. Looking up the rest from reference TRBV2 and TRBJ2-5 gives the full variable domain: EPEVTQTPSHQVTQMGQEVILRCVPISNHLYFYWYRQILGQKVEFLVSFYNNEISEKSEIFDDQFSVERPDGSNFTLKIRSTKLEDSAMYFCASSEFRSGSREETQYFGPGTRLLVL.

J is TRBJ1-5 and V is TRBV4-1, with TRBD1 as a possible D gene (6 bases). Trimming pared 6 bases from V and 4 bases from J, leaving 13 bases between. The germline V gene has CDR1 MGHRA and CDR2 YSYEKL. This CDR3 spans 14 amino acids. The CDR3 nucleotides are TGCGCCAGCAGATCCCCGGGGGCGAATCAGCCCCAGCATTTT. It yields the protein CASRSPGANQPQHF.

This clonotype has more than one count but fewer than ten. The chain joins TRBV2 to TRBJ2-6; no clear D. The CDR3 spans 15 residues. Trimming removed 6 bases from V and 0 bases from J, with 9 bases in between. Per germline, CDR1 SNHLY and CDR2 FYNNEI. The CDR3 region has the DNA TGTGCCAGCAGAGAGAGGAGCTCTGGGGCCAACGTCCTGACTTTC. Translating gives CASRERSSGANVLTF.

This clonotype has a single count. The chain combines TRBV6-2 or TRBV6-3 with TRBJ1-6; D is possibly TRBD1 (5 bases). The V gene's germline CDR1 is MNHEY and CDR2 SVGEGT. This CDR3 contains 14 residues. The V gene lost 10 bases and the J gene lost 9 bases, with 19 bases spanning the gap. The CDR3 loop is CANRTGKGSSPLHF. The DNA of the CDR3 is TGTGCCAACAGGACCGGGAAGGGGAGTTCACCCCTCCACTTT.